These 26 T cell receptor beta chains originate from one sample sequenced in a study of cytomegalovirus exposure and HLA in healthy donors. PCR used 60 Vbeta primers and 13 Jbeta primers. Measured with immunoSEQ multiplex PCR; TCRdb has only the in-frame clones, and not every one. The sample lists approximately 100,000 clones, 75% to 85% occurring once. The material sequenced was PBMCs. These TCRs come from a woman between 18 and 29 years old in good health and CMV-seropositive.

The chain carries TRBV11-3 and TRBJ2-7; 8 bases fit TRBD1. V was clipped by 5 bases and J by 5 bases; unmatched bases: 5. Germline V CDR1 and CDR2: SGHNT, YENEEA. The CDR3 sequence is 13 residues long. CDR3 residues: CASSPGQGNEQYF. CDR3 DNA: TGTGCCAGCAGCCCAGGACAGGGTAACGAGCAGTACTTC.

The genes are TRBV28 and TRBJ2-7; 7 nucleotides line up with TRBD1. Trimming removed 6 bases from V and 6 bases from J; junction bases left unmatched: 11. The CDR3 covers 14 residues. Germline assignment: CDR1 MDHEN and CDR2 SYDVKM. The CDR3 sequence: CASSMTGSGREQYF. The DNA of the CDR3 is TGTGCCAGCAGCATGACAGGGAGCGGCCGCGAGCAGTACTTC.

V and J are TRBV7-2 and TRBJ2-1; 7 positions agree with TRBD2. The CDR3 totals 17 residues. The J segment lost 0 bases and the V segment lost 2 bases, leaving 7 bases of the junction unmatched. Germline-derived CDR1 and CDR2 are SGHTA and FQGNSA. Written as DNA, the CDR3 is TGTGCCAGCAGCTTACGACTAGCCTTCAGCTCCTACAATGAGCAGTTCTTC. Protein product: CASSLRLAFSSYNEQFF.

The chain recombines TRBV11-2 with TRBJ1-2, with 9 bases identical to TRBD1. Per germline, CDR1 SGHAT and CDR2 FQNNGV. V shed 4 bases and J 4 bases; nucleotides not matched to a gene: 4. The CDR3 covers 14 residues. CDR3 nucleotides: TGTGCCAGCAGCTCCGGACAGGGGAGCTATGGCTACACCTTC. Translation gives CASSSGQGSYGYTF.

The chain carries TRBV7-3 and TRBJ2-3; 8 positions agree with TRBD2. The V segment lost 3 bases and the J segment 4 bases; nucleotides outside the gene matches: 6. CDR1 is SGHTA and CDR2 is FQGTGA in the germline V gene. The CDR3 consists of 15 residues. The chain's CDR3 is CASSFIGGESDTQYF. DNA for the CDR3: TGTGCCAGCAGCTTTATCGGGGGGGAGTCAGATACGCAGTATTTT. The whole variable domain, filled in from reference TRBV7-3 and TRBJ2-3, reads GAGVSQTPSNKVTEKGKYVELRCDPISGHTALYWYRQSLGQGPEFLIYFQGTGAADDSGLPNDRFFAVRPEGSVSTLKIQRTERGDSAVYLCASSFIGGESDTQYFGPGTRLTVL.

The CDR3 coding sequence is TGTGCCAGCAAACCTACAGGGCGCGAGCAGTACTTC. Its translation: CASKPTGREQYF. The chain uses TRBV27 and TRBJ2-7, with D tentatively TRBD1 (6 bases). The V end lost 7 bases, the J end lost 6 bases, and 13 bases lay between the germline ends. The CDR3 extends over 12 amino acids. The germline V gene has CDR1 MNHEY and CDR2 SMNVEV (reference sequence).

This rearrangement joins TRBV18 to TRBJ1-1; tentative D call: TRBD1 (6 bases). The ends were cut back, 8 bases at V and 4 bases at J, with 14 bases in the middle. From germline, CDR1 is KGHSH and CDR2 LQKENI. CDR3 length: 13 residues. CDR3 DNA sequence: TGTGCCAGCAGTCGGGGGGCAGGCACTGAAGCTTTCTTT. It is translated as CASSRGAGTEAFF.

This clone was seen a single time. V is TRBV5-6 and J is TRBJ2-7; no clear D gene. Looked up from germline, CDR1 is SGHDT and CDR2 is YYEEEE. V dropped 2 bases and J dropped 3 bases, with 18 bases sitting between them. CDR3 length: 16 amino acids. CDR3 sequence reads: CASSFRRILGGYEQYF. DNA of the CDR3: TGTGCCAGCAGCTTTAGGCGGATACTTGGCGGCTACGAGCAGTACTTC.

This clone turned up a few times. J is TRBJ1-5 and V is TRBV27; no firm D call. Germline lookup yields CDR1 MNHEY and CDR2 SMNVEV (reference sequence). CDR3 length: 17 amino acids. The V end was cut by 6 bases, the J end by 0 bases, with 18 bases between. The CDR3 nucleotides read TGTGCCAGCAGGCCAAGTCCTCAACGCTATAGCAATCAGCCCCAGCATTTT. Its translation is CASRPSPQRYSNQPQHF.

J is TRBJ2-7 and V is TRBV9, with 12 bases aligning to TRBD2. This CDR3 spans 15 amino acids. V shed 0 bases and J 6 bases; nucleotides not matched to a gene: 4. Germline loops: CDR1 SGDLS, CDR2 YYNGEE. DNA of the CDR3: TGTGCCAGCAGCGTAGGGACTAGCGGGATAGCCGAGCAGTACTTC. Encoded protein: CASSVGTSGIAEQYF.

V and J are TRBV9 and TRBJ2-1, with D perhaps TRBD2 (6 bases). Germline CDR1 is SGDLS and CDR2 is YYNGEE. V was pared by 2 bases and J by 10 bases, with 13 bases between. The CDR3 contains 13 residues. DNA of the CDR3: TGTGCCAGCAGCGTTCCGGGACTTCGGGAGCAGTTCTTC. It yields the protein CASSVPGLREQFF.

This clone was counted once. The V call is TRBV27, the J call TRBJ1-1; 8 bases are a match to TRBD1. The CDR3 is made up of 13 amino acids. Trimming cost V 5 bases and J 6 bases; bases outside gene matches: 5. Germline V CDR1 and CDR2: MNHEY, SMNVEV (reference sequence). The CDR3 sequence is CASSPRRGPEAFF. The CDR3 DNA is TGTGCCAGCAGTCCCCGCAGGGGGCCTGAAGCTTTCTTT.

This CDR3 is CASGATSTSYEQYF. DNA of the CDR3: TGTGCCAGCGGAGCGACGAGTACCTCCTACGAGCAGTACTTC. The chain recombines TRBV7-6 with TRBJ2-7; D is unclear. Per the germline V gene, CDR1 is SGHVS and CDR2 is FNYEAQ. This CDR3 spans 14 amino acids. V was shortened by 8 bases and J by 0 bases, with 14 bases between the two germline ends.

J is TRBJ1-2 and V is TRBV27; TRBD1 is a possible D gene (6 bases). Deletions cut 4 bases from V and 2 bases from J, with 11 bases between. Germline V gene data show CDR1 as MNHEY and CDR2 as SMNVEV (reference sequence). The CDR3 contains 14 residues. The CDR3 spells CASSSLGANYGYTF. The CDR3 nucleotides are TGTGCCAGCAGTTCTCTGGGGGCCAACTATGGCTACACCTTC.

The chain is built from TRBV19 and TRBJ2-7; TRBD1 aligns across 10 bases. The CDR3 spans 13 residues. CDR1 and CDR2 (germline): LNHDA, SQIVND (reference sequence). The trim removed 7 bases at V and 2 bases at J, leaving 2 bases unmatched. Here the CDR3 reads CASKDRGPYEQYF. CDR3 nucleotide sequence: TGTGCCAGTAAAGACAGGGGGCCCTACGAGCAGTACTTC.

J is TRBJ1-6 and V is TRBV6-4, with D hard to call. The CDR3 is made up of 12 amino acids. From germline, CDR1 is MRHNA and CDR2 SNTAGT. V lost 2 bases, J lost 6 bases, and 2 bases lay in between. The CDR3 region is CASSDLNSPLHF. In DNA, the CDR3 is TGTGCCAGCAGTGACCTTAATTCACCCCTCCACTTT.

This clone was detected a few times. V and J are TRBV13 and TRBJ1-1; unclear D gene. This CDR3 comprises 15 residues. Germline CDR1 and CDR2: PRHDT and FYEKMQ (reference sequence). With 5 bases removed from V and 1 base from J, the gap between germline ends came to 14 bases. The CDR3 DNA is TGTGCCAGCAGCCCGCGGGTCCAGGCGAACACTGAAGCTTTCTTT. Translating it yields CASSPRVQANTEAFF.

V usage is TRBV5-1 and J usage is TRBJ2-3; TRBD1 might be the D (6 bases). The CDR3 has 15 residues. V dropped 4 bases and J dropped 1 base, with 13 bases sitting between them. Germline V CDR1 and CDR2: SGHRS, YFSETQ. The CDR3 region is CASSERTVRTDTQYF. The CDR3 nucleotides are TGCGCCAGCAGCGAAAGGACAGTGCGCACAGATACGCAGTATTTT.

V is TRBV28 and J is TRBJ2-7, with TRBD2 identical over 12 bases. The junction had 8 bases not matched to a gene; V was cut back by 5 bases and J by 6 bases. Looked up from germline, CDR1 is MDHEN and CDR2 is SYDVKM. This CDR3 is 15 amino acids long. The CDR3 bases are TGTGCCAGCAGTATCCCGACTAGCGGGAGTATCGAGCAGTACTTC. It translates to CASSIPTSGSIEQYF.

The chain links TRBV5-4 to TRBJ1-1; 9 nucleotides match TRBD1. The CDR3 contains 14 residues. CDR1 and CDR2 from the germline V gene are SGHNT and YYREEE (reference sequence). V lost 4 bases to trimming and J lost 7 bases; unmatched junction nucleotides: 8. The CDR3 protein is CASSHPGQGYEAFF. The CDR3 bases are TGTGCCAGCAGCCACCCGGGACAGGGCTATGAAGCTTTCTTT.

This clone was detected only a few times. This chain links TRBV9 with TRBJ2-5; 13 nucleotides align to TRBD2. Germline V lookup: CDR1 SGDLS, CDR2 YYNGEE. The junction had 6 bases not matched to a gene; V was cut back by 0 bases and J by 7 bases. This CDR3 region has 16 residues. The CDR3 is CASSVELAGGRATQYF. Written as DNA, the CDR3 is TGTGCCAGCAGCGTAGAACTAGCGGGGGGGCGAGCGACCCAGTACTTC. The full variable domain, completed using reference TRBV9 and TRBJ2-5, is DSGVTQTPKHLITATGQRVTLRCSPRSGDLSVYWYQQSLDQGLQFLIQYYNGEERAKGNILERFSAQQFPDLHSELNLSSLELGDSALYFCASSVELAGGRATQYFGPGTRLLVL.

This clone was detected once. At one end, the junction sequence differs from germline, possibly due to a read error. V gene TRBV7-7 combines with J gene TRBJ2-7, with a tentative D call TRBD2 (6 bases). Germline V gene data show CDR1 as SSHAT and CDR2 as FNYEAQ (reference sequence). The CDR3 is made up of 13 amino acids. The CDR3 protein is CASSSRPAGEQYF. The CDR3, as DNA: TGTGCTAGCAGCTCCCGACCCGCGGGGGAGCAGTACTTC.

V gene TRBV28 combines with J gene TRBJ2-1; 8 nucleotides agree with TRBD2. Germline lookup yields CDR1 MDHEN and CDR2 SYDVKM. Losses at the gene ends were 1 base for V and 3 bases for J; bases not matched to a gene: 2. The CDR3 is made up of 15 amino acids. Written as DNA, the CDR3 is TGTGCCAGCAGTTTATTACGGGAGGGCTACAATGAGCAGTTCTTC. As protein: CASSLLREGYNEQFF.

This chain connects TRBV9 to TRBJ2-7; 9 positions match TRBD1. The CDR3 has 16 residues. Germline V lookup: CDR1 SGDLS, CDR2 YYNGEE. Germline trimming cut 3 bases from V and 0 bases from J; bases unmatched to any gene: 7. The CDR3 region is CASSGQGGKDSYEQYF. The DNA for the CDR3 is TGTGCCAGCAGCGGACAGGGGGGCAAAGACTCCTACGAGCAGTACTTC. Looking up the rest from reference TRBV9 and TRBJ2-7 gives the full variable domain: DSGVTQTPKHLITATGQRVTLRCSPRSGDLSVYWYQQSLDQGLQFLIQYYNGEERAKGNILERFSAQQFPDLHSELNLSSLELGDSALYFCASSGQGGKDSYEQYFGPGTRLTVT.

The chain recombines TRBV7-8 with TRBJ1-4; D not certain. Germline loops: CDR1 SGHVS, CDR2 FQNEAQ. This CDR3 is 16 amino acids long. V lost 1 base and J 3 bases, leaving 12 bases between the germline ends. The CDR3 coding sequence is TGTGCCAGCAGCTTAGTGCGGGTTGTGTCTAATGAAAAACTGTTTTTT. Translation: CASSLVRVVSNEKLFF.

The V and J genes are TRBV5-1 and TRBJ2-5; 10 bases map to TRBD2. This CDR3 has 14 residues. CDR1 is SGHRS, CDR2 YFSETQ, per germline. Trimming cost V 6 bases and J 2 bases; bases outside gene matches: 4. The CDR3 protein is CASTPLAGQETQYF. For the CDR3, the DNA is TGCGCCAGCACCCCACTAGCGGGGCAAGAGACCCAGTACTTC.